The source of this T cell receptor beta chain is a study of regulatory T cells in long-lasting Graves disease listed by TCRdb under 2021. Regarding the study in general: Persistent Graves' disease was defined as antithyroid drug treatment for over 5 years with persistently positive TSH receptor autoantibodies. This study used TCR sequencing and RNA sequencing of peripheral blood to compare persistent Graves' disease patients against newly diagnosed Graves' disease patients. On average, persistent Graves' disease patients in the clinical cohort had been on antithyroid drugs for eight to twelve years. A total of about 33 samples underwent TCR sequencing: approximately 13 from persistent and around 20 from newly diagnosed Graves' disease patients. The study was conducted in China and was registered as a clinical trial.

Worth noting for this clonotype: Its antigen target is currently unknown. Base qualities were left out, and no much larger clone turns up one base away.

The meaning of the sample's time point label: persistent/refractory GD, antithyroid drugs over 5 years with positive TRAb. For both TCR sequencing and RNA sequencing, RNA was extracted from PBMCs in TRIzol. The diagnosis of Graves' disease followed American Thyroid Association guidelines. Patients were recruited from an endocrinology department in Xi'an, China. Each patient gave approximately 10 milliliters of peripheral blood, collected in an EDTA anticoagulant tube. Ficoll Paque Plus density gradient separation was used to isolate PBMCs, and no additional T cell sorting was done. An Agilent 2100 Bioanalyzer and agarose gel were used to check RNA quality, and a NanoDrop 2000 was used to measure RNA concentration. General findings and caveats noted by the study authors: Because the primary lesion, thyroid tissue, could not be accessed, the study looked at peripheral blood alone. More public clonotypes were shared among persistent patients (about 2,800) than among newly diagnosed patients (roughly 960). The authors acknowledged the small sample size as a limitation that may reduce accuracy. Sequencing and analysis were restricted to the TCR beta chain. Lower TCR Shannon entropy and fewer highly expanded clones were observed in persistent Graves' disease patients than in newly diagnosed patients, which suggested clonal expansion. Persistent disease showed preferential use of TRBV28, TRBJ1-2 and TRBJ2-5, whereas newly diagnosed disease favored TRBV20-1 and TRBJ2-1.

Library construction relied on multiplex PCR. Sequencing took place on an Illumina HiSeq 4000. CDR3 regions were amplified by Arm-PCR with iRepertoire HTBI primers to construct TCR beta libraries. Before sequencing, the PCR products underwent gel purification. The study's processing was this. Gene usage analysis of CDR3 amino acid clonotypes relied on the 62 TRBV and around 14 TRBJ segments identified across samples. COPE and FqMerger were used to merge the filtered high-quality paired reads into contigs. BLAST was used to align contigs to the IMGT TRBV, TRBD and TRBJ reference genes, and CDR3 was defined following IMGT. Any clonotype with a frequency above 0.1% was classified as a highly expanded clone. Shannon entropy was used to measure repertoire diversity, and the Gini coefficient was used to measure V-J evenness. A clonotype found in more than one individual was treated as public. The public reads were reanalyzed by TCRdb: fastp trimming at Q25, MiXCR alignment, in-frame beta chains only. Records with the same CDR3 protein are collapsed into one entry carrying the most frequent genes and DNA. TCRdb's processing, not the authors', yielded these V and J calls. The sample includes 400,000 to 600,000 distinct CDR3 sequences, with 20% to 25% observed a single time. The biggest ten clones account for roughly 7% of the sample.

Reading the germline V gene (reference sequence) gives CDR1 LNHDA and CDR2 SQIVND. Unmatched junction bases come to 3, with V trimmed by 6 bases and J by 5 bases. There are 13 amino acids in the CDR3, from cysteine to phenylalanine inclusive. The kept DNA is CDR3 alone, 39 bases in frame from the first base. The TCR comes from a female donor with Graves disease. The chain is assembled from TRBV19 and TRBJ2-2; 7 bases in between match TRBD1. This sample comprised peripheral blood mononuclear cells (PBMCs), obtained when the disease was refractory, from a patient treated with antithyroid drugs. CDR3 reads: CASSRGKTGELFF. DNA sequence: TGTGCCAGTAGCAGGGGGAAAACCGGGGAGCTGTTTTTT.